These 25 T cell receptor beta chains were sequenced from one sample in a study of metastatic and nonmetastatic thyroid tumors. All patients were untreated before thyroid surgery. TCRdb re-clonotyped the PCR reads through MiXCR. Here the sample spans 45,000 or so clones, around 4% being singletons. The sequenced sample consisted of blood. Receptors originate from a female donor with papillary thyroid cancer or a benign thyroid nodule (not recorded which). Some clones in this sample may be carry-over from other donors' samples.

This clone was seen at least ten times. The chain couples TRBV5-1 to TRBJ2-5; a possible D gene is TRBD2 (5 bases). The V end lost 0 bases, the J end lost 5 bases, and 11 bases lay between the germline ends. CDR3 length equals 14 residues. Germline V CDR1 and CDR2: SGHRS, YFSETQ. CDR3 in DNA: TGCGCCAGCAGCTTGGGAGGGAGAGGGGAGACCCAGTACTTC. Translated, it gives CASSLGGRGETQYF.

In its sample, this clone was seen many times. The CDR3 reads CSARDRSGGGGGYEQFF. CDR3 DNA sequence: TGCAGTGCTAGAGACAGGAGTGGGGGGGGGGGAGGGTATGAGCAGTTCTTC. The gene calls are TRBV20-1 and TRBJ2-1; 7 bases align to TRBD2. The CDR3 totals 17 residues. V trimming: 0 bases; J trimming: 8 bases; junction bases outside the gene matches: 16. CDR1 and CDR2 (germline): DFQATT, SNEGSKA (reference sequence).

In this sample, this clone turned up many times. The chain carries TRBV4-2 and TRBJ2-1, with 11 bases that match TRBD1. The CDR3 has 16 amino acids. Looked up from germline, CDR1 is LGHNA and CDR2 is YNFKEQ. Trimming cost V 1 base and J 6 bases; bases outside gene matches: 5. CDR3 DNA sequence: TGTGCCAGCAGCCAAGCGGAAGGGACAGGGGGCAATGAGCAGTTCTTC. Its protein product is CASSQAEGTGGNEQFF.

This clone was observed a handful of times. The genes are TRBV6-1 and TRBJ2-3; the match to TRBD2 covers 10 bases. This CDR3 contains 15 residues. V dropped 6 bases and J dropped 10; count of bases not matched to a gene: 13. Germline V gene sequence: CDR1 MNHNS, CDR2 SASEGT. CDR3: CASRDNVAGGPSQYF. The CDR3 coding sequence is TGTGCCAGCAGGGACAATGTAGCGGGAGGCCCGTCGCAGTATTTT.

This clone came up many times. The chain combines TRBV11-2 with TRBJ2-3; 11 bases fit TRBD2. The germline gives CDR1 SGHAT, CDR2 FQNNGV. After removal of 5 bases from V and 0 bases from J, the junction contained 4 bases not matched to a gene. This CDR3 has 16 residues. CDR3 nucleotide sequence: TGTGCCAGCAGCCACGGGACTAGCGGAAGCACAGATACGCAGTATTTT. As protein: CASSHGTSGSTDTQYF.

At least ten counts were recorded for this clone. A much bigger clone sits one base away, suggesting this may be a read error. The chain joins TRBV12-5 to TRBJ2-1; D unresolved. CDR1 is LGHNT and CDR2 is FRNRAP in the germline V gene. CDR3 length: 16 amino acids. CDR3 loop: CASGRRAAGNHNERFF. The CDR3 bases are TGTGCTAGTGGTCGCCGGGCGGCAGGCAACCACAATGAGCGGTTCTTC. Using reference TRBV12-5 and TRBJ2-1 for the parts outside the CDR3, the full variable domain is DARVTQTPRHKVTEMGQEVTMRCQPILGHNTVFWYRQTMMQGLELLAYFRNRAPLDDSGMPKDRFSAEMPDATLATLKIQPSEPRDSAVYFCASGRRAAGNHNERFFGPGTRLTVL.

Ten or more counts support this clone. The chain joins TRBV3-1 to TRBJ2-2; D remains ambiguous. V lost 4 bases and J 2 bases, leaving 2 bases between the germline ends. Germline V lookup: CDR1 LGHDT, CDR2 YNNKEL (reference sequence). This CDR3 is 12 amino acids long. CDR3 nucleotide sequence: TGTGCCAGCAGCCTCAACACCGGGGAGCTGTTTTTT. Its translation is CASSLNTGELFF.

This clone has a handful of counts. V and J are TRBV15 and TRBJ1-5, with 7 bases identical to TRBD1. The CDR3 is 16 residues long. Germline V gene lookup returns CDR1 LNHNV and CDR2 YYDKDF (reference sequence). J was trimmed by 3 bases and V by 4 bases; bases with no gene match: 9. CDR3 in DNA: TGTGCCACCAGCACCCTAAACAGGGGCTCCAATCAGCCCCAGCATTTT. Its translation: CATSTLNRGSNQPQHF.

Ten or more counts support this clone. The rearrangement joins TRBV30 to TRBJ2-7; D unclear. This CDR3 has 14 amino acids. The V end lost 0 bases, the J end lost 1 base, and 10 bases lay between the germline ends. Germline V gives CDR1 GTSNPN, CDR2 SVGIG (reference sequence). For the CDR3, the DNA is TGTGCCTGGAGTGTACGGCTCCCTTCCTACGAGCAGTACTTC. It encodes CAWSVRLPSYEQYF.

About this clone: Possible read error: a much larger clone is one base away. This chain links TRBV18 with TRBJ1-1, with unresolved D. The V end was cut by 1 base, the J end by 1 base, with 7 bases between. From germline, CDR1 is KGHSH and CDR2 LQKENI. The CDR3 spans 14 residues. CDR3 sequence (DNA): TGTGCCAGCTCACCACAGGTGGGGAACACTGAAGCTTTCTTT. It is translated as CASSPQVGNTEAFF.

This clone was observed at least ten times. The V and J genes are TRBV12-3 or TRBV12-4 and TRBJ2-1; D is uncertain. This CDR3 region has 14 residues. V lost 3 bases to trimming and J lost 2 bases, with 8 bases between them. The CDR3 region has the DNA TGTGCCAGCAGTTTCCCAACCGCCTACAATGAGCAGTTCTTC. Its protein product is CASSFPTAYNEQFF.

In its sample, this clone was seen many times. As DNA, the CDR3 is TGTGCCAGCAGCAGGTACGGCTTGGATCCCGACTACGAGCAGTACTTC. Translating gives CASSRYGLDPDYEQYF. The genes are TRBV7-8 and TRBJ2-7; no reliable D call. The CDR3 is made up of 16 amino acids. Germline V gene sequence: CDR1 SGHVS, CDR2 FQNEAQ. V lost 5 bases and J 3 bases, leaving 20 bases between the germline ends.

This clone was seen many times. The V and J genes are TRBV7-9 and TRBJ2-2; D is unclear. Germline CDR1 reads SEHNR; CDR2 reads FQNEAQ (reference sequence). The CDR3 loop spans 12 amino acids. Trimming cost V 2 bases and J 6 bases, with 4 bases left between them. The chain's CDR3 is CASSLISGELFF. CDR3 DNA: TGTGCCAGCAGCTTAATTTCCGGGGAGCTGTTTTTT. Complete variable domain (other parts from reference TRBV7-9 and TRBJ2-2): DTGVSQNPRHKITKRGQNVTFRCDPISEHNRLYWYRQTLGQGPEFLTYFQNEAQLEKSRLLSDRFSAERPKGSFSTLEIQRTEQGDSAMYLCASSLISGELFFGEGSRLTVL.

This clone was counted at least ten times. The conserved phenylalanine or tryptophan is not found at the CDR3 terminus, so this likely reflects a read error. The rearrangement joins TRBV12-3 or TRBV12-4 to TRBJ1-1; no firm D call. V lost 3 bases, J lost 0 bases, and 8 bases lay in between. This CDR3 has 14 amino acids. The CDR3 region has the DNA TGTGCCAGCAGTTTCTACGGGGTGAACACTGAAGCTTTCATT. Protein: CASSFYGVNTEAFI.

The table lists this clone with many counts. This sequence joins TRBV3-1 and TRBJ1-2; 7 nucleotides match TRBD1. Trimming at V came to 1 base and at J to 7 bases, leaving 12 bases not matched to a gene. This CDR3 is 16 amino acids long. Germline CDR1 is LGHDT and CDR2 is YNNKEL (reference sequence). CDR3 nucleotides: TGTGCCAGCAGCCAAGGAGGGGGCGGATCGTTTCGTGGCTACACCTTC. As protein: CASSQGGGGSFRGYTF.

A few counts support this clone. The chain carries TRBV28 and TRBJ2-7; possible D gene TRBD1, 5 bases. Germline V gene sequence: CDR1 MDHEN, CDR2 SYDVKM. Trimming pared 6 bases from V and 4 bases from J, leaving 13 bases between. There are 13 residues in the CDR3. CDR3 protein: CASRDTESYEQYF. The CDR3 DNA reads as TGTGCCAGCAGGGACACAGAATCTTACGAGCAGTACTTC.

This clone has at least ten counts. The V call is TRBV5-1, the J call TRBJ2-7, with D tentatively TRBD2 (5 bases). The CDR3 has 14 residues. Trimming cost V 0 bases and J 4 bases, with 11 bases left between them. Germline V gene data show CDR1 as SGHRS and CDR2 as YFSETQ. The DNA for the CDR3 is TGCGCCAGCAGCTTGGTCTTCGGGGAATACGAGCAGTACTTC. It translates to CASSLVFGEYEQYF.

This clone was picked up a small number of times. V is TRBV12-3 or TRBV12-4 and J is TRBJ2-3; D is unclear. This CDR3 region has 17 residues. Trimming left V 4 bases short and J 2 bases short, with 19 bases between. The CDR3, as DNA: TGTGCCAGCAGTTCAACCCAGAAAGTTCGTATCACAGATACGCAGTATTTT. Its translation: CASSSTQKVRITDTQYF.

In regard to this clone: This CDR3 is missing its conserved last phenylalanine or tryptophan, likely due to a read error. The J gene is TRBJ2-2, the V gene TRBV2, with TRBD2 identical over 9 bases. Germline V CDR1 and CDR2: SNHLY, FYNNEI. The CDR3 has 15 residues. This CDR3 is CASRGLALATVELFL. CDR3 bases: TGTGCCAGCAGAGGACTAGCGTTGGCCACCGTGGAGCTGTTTCTT.

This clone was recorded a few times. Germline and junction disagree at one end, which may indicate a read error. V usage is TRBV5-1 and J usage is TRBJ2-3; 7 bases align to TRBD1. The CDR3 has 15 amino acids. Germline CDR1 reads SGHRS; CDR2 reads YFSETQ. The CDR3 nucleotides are TGCGCCAGCAGCCCAGGACAGGCCATCACAGATACACAGTATTTT. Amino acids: CASSPGQAITDTQYF.

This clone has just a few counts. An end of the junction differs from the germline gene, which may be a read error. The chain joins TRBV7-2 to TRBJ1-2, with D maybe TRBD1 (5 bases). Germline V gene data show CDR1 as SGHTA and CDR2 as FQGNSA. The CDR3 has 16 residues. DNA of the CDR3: TGTGCCAGCAGTTCCCGGTGGGGCCTGAGTAACTATTGCTACACCTTC. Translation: CASSSRWGLSNYCYTF.

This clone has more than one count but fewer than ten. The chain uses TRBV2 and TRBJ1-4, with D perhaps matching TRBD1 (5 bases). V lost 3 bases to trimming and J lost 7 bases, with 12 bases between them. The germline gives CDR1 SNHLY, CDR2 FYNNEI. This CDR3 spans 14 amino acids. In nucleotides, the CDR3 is TGTGCCAGCAGTGATTGTGGGGCTAGTGAAAAACTGTTTTTT. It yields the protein CASSDCGASEKLFF. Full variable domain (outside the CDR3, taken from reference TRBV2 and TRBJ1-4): EPEVTQTPSHQVTQMGQEVILRCVPISNHLYFYWYRQILGQKVEFLVSFYNNEISEKSEIFDDQFSVERPDGSNFTLKIRSTKLEDSAMYFCASSDCGASEKLFFGSGTQLSVL.

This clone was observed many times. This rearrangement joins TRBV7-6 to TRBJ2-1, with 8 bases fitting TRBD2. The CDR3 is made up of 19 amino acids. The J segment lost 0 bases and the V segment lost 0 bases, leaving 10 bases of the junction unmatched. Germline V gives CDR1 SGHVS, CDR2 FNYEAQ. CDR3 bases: TGTGCCAGCAGCTTAGCGTCTAGCGGGTGGCTAAGCTCCTACAATGAGCAGTTCTTC. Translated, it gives CASSLASSGWLSSYNEQFF.

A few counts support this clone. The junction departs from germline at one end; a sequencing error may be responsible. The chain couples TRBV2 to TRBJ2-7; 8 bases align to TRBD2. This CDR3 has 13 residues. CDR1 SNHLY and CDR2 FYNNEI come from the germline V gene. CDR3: CARSPGLEYDQYF. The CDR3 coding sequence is TGTGCCCGCAGTCCGGGACTAGAATACGATCAGTACTTC.

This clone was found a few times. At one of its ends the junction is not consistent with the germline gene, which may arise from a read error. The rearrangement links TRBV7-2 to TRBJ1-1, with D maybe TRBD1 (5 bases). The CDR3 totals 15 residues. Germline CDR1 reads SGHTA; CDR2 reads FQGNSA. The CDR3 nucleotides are TGTGCCGGCAGCTTATCGTGGGGGTCGAACACTGAATCTTTCTTT. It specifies CAGSLSWGSNTESFF. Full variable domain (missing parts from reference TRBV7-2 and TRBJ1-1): GAGVSQSPSNKVTEKGKDVELRCDPISGHTALYWYRQSLGQGLEFLIYFQGNSAPDKSGLPSDRFSAERTGGSVSTLTIQRTQQEDSAVYLCAGSLSWGSNTESFFGQGTRLTVV.